Included here is one T cell receptor (beta chain) sequence, with context. CD45RO-negative CD8 cells positively selected for CCR7 made up the naive population, which excluded terminally differentiated effector memory CD45RA+ cells. Germline-derived CDR1 and CDR2 are MDHEN and SYDVKM. The V end was cut by 4 bases, the J end by 4 bases, with 20 bases between. This CDR3 has 17 residues. The data belong to a study of shared clonotypes between healthy human individuals. Sequenced by immunoSEQ multiplex PCR; TCRdb stores in-frame clones only, minus some. The table lists around 2,000,000 clones, roughly 91% of them singletons.

The chain carries TRBV28 and TRBJ1-3; the D gene is possibly TRBD1 (6 bases). The clonotype was recovered from a man aged 18 to 30 in good health. Some clones in this sample may be carry-over from other donors' samples. Sample: naive CD8+ T cells from PBMCs. CDR3 amino acids: CASSSVALTGFGNTIYF. The CDR3 DNA is TGTGCCAGCAGTTCTGTAGCTTTAACAGGGTTCGGAAACACCATATATTTT.